In its sample, the clone carrying this T cell receptor beta chain was seen a few times. The target antigen is unknown. Donors counted as nominally healthy when sampled, yet unrecorded immune exposures were likely. This record belongs to a study of cytomegalovirus exposure and HLA in healthy donors. With 60 Vbeta and 13 Jbeta primers, the PCR was carried out. Repertoires were generated with immunoSEQ multiplex PCR, while TCRdb's copy carries only in-frame clones and drops some. Among some 140,000 clones, under 80% were seen once, and the ten largest hold around 1.9%. Germline CDR1 reads SGHDT; CDR2 reads YYEEEE. Trimming removed 2 bases from V and 0 bases from J, with 17 bases in between. The CDR3 runs to 17 residues. Study-wide findings and caveats: It was taken for granted in presence/absence analyses that sequencing depth across donors was roughly uniform. The records held CMV serostatus as the only immune exposure information. A highly shared variant cluster was judged a likely technical artifact.

Sample: PBMCs. This clonotype was obtained from a man aged 30-40 years in good health and CMV-seronegative. The chain recombines TRBV5-6 with TRBJ1-1; a possible D gene is TRBD1 (5 bases). The chain's CDR3 is CASSFYSLAGMNTEAFF. CDR3 nucleotide sequence: TGTGCCAGCAGCTTTTATTCGTTGGCAGGGATGAACACTGAAGCTTTCTTT.